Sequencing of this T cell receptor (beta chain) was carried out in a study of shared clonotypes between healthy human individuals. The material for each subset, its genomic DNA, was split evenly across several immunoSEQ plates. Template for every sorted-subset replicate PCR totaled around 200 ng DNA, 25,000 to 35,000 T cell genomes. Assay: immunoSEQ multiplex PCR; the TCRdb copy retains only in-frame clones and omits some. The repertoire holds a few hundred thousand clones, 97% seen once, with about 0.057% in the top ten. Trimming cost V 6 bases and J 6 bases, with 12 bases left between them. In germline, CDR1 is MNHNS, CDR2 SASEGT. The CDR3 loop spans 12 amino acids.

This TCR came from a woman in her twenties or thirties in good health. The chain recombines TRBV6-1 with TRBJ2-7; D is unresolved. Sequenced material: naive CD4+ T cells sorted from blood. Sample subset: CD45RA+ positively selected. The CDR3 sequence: CASSHAAIEQYF. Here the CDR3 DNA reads TGTGCCAGCAGCCACGCAGCGATCGAGCAGTACTTC.